One and the same sample provided the 30 T cell receptor beta chains below, sequenced in a study of cytomegalovirus exposure and HLA in healthy donors. Primers: 60 Vbeta forward and 13 Jbeta reverse. Measured with immunoSEQ multiplex PCR; TCRdb has only the in-frame clones, and not every one. This repertoire shows about 170,000 clones, 82% found once; its top ten account for approximately 1.4%. The specimen sequenced was PBMCs. The receptor set was obtained from a girl aged 5 to 17 in good health and CMV-seropositive.

The chain recombines TRBV6-6 with TRBJ2-1; 7 positions agree with TRBD1. Germline assignment: CDR1 MNHNY and CDR2 SVGAGI (reference sequence). Trimming took 6 bases from V and 6 from J; bases not matched to a gene: 2. The CDR3 runs 12 residues. As DNA, the CDR3 is TGTGCCAGCAGACCAGGGGGCAATGAGCAGTTCTTC. This gives the protein CASRPGGNEQFF.

This clone was picked up a small number of times. V is TRBV6-5 and J is TRBJ1-5; D call uncertain. The germline V and J ends were trimmed by 6 bases and 1 base, with 7 bases remaining between them. This CDR3 is 13 amino acids long. Germline V gives CDR1 MNHEY, CDR2 SVGAGI. CDR3 coding DNA: TGTGCCAGCAGCCCCGGGAGCAATCAGCCCCAGCATTTT. This codes for CASSPGSNQPQHF.

This clone turned up a few times. This sequence joins TRBV5-1 and TRBJ2-7, with a possible D match to TRBD1 (6 bases). With 3 bases removed from V and 2 bases from J, the gap between germline ends came to 12 bases. CDR1 and CDR2 (germline): SGHRS, YFSETQ. The CDR3 runs to 14 residues. The CDR3 DNA reads as TGCGCCAGCAGCTCCCTCCCAGGGGCCTACGAGCAGTACTTC. Translated: CASSSLPGAYEQYF.

This clone was counted between two and nine times. The rearrangement uses TRBV4-1 and TRBJ2-7; a possible D gene is TRBD1 (6 bases). The CDR3 contains 15 residues. The germline V gene encodes CDR1 MGHRA and CDR2 YSYEKL. Trimming removed 0 bases from V and 2 bases from J, with 11 bases in between. CDR3: CASSQDLGDTYEQYF. CDR3 nucleotide sequence: TGCGCCAGCAGCCAAGATTTAGGGGACACCTACGAGCAGTACTTC.

This chain joins TRBV30 and TRBJ1-2; D gene ambiguous. Germline CDR1 GTSNPN, CDR2 SVGIG (reference sequence). The V end lost 3 bases, the J end lost 14 bases, and 16 bases lay between the germline ends. CDR3 size: 11 residues. CDR3 residues: CAWSDMVRRTF. CDR3 nucleotide sequence: TGTGCCTGGAGCGATATGGTCCGCAGAACCTTC.

CDR3 residues: CASSLNQGADYGYTF. CDR3 DNA sequence: TGTGCCAGCAGCTTGAATCAAGGGGCGGACTATGGCTACACCTTC. V is TRBV5-4 and J is TRBJ1-2; tentative D call: TRBD1 (5 bases). CDR1 is SGHNT, CDR2 YYREEE, per germline (reference sequence). V was trimmed by 1 base and J by 3 bases, leaving 13 bases between them. There are 15 residues in the CDR3.

The chain recombines TRBV14 with TRBJ2-1; 9 bases fit TRBD2. V lost 2 bases, J lost 7 bases, and 9 bases stayed unmatched. From germline, CDR1 is SGHDN and CDR2 FVKESK. CDR3 length: 16 amino acids. The CDR3 DNA sequence: TGTGCCAGCAGCCAACGGAAAGGGGCGGGGGGGAATGAGCAGTTCTTC. Residues: CASSQRKGAGGNEQFF. The full variable domain, rest sourced from reference TRBV14 and TRBJ2-1, is EAGVTQFPSHSVIEKGQTVTLRCDPISGHDNLYWYRRVMGKEIKFLLHFVKESKQDESGMPNNRFLAERTGGTYSTLKVQPAELEDSGVYFCASSQRKGAGGNEQFFGPGTRLTVL.

This clone was found a few times. The chain links TRBV5-4 to TRBJ1-1; maybe TRBD1 (5 bases). The CDR3 is 14 amino acids. Trimming removed 2 bases at V and 1 base at J, with 9 bases between. Germline CDR1 is SGHNT and CDR2 is YYREEE (reference sequence). CDR3: CASSLRQPNTEAFF. The CDR3 DNA follows: TGTGCCAGCAGCTTACGACAGCCGAACACTGAAGCTTTCTTT.

The rearrangement joins TRBV29-1 to TRBJ2-1, with 15 nucleotides matching TRBD2. Per germline, CDR1 SQVTM and CDR2 ANQGSEA. Trimming at V came to 7 bases and at J to 7 bases, leaving 2 bases not matched to a gene. This CDR3 has 13 amino acids. CDR3 sequence reads: CSEGLAGGNEQFF. CDR3 bases: TGCAGCGAGGGACTAGCGGGAGGAAATGAGCAGTTCTTC.

In this sample, this clone turned up a few times. The chain carries TRBV28 and TRBJ1-1; tentatively, D is TRBD1 (5 bases). The CDR3 extends over 15 amino acids. Trimming stripped 3 bases from V and 2 bases from J, with 13 bases between. CDR1 is MDHEN and CDR2 is SYDVKM in the germline V gene. In DNA form, the CDR3 reads TGTGCCAGCAGTTTCCTGGCCAGGGCTAACACTGAAGCTTTCTTT. Translation: CASSFLARANTEAFF.

This rearrangement joins TRBV28 to TRBJ2-1; a weak D match, TRBD1 (5 bases). Germline V CDR1 and CDR2: MDHEN, SYDVKM. Trimming shortened V by 8 bases and J by 0 bases, and 11 bases separated the two germline ends. The CDR3 runs to 14 residues. The CDR3 protein is CASGHIHSYNEQFF. As DNA, the CDR3 is TGTGCCAGCGGACACATTCACTCCTACAATGAGCAGTTCTTC.

This clone came up once. The V gene is TRBV6-6, the J gene TRBJ2-7; possibly TRBD1 for D (6 bases). The CDR3 sequence is 14 residues long. From germline, CDR1 is MNHNY and CDR2 SVGAGI (reference sequence). The V end was cut by 7 bases, the J end by 3 bases, with 16 bases between. CDR3 DNA sequence: TGTGCCAGCAAAAATTTCGGGACACGCTACGAGCAGTACTTC. Encoded protein: CASKNFGTRYEQYF.

The genes are TRBV28 and TRBJ1-5; D is unresolved. In germline, CDR1 is MDHEN, CDR2 SYDVKM. The CDR3 has 16 residues. Trimming cost V 1 base and J 0 bases, with 10 bases left between them. The CDR3 DNA sequence: TGTGCCAGCAGTTTATATCCCGGGGTTAGCAATCAGCCCCAGCATTTT. It codes for CASSLYPGVSNQPQHF.

This chain joins TRBV5-1 and TRBJ1-3; D gene uncertain. V dropped 0 bases and J dropped 6 bases, with 10 bases sitting between them. CDR1 SGHRS and CDR2 YFSETQ come from the germline V gene. The CDR3 is 14 residues long. In DNA form, the CDR3 reads TGCGCCAGCAGCTTGGTCGGAGAGGCAAACACCATATATTTT. Its protein is CASSLVGEANTIYF.

V usage is TRBV28 and J usage is TRBJ2-2; perhaps TRBD2 as D (5 bases). There are 16 residues in the CDR3. The germline V gene has CDR1 MDHEN and CDR2 SYDVKM. V lost 5 bases and J lost 0, with 13 bases in between. CDR3 amino acids: CASSPFPGTNTGELFF. The CDR3 coding sequence is TGTGCCAGCAGTCCATTCCCCGGGACGAACACCGGGGAGCTGTTTTTT.

The rearrangement uses TRBV7-6 and TRBJ2-7; 10 positions match TRBD1. This CDR3 has 16 amino acids. Germline V gene lookup returns CDR1 SGHVS and CDR2 FNYEAQ. The trim removed 4 bases at V and 2 bases at J, leaving 8 bases unmatched. CDR3 nucleotides: TGTGCCAGCAGCTCCCTCGCCGGGACAGGGGCCTACGAGCAGTACTTC. Translated: CASSSLAGTGAYEQYF.

CDR3 region: CASSYRQGSVMNTEAFF. CDR3 bases: TGTGCCAGCAGCTATAGACAGGGAAGTGTAATGAACACTGAAGCTTTCTTT. This chain connects TRBV5-6 to TRBJ1-1, with 7 positions matching TRBD1. Trimming removed 3 bases from V and 0 bases from J; junction bases left unmatched: 11. Germline V gives CDR1 SGHDT, CDR2 YYEEEE. The CDR3 loop spans 17 amino acids.

This sequence joins TRBV7-9 and TRBJ1-1; 7 bases agree with TRBD1. Trimming cost V 4 bases and J 0 bases; bases outside gene matches: 8. The CDR3 totals 16 residues. CDR1 is SEHNR, CDR2 FQNEAQ, per germline (reference sequence). DNA of the CDR3: TGTGCCAGCAGCTCCACAAACACAGGGGTGAACACTGAAGCTTTCTTT. It yields the protein CASSSTNTGVNTEAFF. Filled out from reference TRBV7-9 and TRBJ1-1, the complete variable domain reads DTGVSQNPRHKITKRGQNVTFRCDPISEHNRLYWYRQTLGQGPEFLTYFQNEAQLEKSRLLSDRFSAERPKGSFSTLEIQRTEQGDSAMYLCASSSTNTGVNTEAFFGQGTRLTVV.

This sequence joins TRBV10-3 and TRBJ2-7; the match to TRBD2 covers 9 bases. Germline V gene sequence: CDR1 ENHRY, CDR2 SYGVKD. This CDR3 region has 15 residues. V shed 10 bases and J 2 bases; nucleotides not matched to a gene: 12. Here the CDR3 reads CATAEPGGRAYEQYF. In DNA form, the CDR3 reads TGTGCCACCGCGGAGCCCGGCGGGAGGGCCTACGAGCAGTACTTC.

This chain's CDR3 is CSARGVEEQYF. Written as DNA, the CDR3 is TGCAGTGCTAGAGGTGTTGAGGAGCAGTACTTC. V and J are TRBV20-1 and TRBJ2-7, with D uncertain. Trimming removed 1 base from V and 7 bases from J, with 8 bases in between. Germline CDR1 DFQATT, CDR2 SNEGSKA (reference sequence). The CDR3 runs to 11 residues.

This clone was seen only once. V usage is TRBV4-1 and J usage is TRBJ1-1, with D perhaps TRBD1 (6 bases). Germline-derived CDR1 and CDR2 are MGHRA and YSYEKL. Trimming removed 2 bases from V and 0 bases from J, with 13 bases in between. This CDR3 has 16 amino acids. The CDR3 spells CASSQWGLRMNTEAFF. DNA of the CDR3: TGCGCCAGCAGCCAATGGGGGCTCCGTATGAACACTGAAGCTTTCTTT.

The chain has TRBV30 and TRBJ2-7; 9 bases match TRBD1. This CDR3 is built from 11 residues. From germline, CDR1 is GTSNPN and CDR2 SVGIG (reference sequence). V shed 7 bases and J 4 bases; nucleotides not matched to a gene: 2. CDR3 sequence: CALDRGYEQYF. The DNA for the CDR3 is TGTGCCTTGGACAGGGGATACGAGCAGTACTTC.

The chain carries TRBV28 and TRBJ1-1; a possible D gene is TRBD1 (6 bases). The CDR3 is 12 amino acids. CDR1 and CDR2 (germline): MDHEN, SYDVKM. With 2 bases removed from V and 7 bases from J, the gap between germline ends came to 8 bases. The CDR3 DNA follows: TGTGCCAGCAGTTTAATACAGGGTGAAGCTTTCTTT. As protein: CASSLIQGEAFF.

This chain links TRBV28 with TRBJ1-2; D might be TRBD1 (6 bases). Germline CDR1 MDHEN, CDR2 SYDVKM. The ends were cut back, 6 bases at V and 0 bases at J, with 11 bases in the middle. The CDR3 is 14 residues long. The CDR3 region is CASSRQAANYGYTF. CDR3 in DNA: TGTGCCAGCAGCCGACAGGCGGCTAACTATGGCTACACCTTC.

The rearrangement uses TRBV27 and TRBJ1-2; D is perhaps TRBD1 (6 bases). This CDR3 comprises 18 residues. Deletions cut 5 bases from V and 0 bases from J, with 22 bases between. The germline V gene encodes CDR1 MNHEY and CDR2 SMNVEV (reference sequence). The CDR3 DNA is TGTGCCAGCAGTCGAAGGACAGCCATATACGAAGCTAACTATGGCTACACCTTC. Translation: CASSRRTAIYEANYGYTF.

This clone was recorded only once. The chain is built from TRBV7-6 and TRBJ2-3; TRBD2 aligns across 11 bases. There are 15 residues in the CDR3. Trimming at V came to 4 bases and at J to 5 bases, leaving 5 bases not matched to a gene. Germline V gene sequence: CDR1 SGHVS, CDR2 FNYEAQ. The CDR3 spells CASSYSGGAGDTQYF. CDR3 nucleotides: TGTGCCAGCAGCTATAGCGGGGGGGCTGGAGATACGCAGTATTTT.

The V call is TRBV29-1, the J call TRBJ2-7; 9 nucleotides agree with TRBD1. The V gene's germline CDR1 is SQVTM and CDR2 ANQGSEA. V lost 6 bases and J lost 0; bases outside the gene matches: 9. The length of the CDR3 is 15 residues. The CDR3 region is CSVSGGTGSSYEQYF. CDR3 coding DNA: TGCAGCGTAAGTGGGGGGACAGGGAGCTCCTACGAGCAGTACTTC.

The chain is built from TRBV5-4 and TRBJ2-7, with no clear D. This CDR3 has 16 amino acids. With 4 bases removed from V and 4 bases from J, the gap between germline ends came to 21 bases. CDR1 SGHNT and CDR2 YYREEE come from the germline V gene (reference sequence). CDR3 coding DNA: TGTGCCAGCAGCAACCCACGTGGGCAGCCAGATTACGAGCAGTACTTC. Amino acids: CASSNPRGQPDYEQYF.

This chain's CDR3 is CASSFGLRGRNTGELFF. CDR3 nucleotide sequence: TGTGCCAGCAGTTTTGGATTAAGGGGGCGGAACACCGGGGAGCTGTTTTTT. The V call is TRBV28, the J call TRBJ2-2; 7 nucleotides align to TRBD1. This CDR3 is built from 17 residues. In germline, CDR1 is MDHEN, CDR2 SYDVKM. V was clipped by 3 bases and J by 1 base; unmatched bases: 8.

V gene TRBV9 combines with J gene TRBJ1-5, with TRBD1 matching 11 bases. CDR1 is SGDLS, CDR2 YYNGEE, per germline. The junction had 8 bases not matched to a gene; V was cut back by 0 bases and J by 6 bases. This CDR3 has 17 amino acids. The CDR3 protein is CASSVARTGGIAQPQHF. In nucleotides, the CDR3 is TGTGCCAGCAGCGTAGCCCGGACAGGGGGCATAGCTCAGCCCCAGCATTTT.